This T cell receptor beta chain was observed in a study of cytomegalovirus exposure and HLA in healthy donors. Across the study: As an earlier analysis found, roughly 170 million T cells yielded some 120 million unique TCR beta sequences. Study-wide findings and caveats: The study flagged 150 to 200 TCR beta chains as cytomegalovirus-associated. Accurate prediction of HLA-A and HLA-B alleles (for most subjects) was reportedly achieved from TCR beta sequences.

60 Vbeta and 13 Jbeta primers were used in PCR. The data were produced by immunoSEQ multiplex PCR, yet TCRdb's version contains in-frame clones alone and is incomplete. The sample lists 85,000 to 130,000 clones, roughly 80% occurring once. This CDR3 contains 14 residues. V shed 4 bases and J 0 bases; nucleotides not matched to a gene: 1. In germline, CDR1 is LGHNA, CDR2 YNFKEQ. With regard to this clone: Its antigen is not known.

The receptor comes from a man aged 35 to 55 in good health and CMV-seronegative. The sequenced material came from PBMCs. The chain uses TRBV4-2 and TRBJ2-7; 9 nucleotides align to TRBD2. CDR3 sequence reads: CASSPRGGSYEQYF. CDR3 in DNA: TGTGCCAGCAGCCCGCGGGGGGGCTCCTACGAGCAGTACTTC.